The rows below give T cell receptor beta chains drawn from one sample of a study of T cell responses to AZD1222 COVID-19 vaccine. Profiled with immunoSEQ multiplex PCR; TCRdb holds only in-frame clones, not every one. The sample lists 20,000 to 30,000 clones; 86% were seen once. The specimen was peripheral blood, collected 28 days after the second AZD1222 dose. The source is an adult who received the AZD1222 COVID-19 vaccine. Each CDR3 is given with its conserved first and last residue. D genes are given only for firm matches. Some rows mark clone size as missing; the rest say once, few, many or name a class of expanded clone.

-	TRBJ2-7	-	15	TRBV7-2	TGTGCCAGCAGCTTAGGTGGGTTCAGCTCCTACGAGCAGTACTTC	CASSLGGFSSYEQYF
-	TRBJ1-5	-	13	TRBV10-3	TGTGCCATCCAAGTGGGCTTGGGTCAGCCCCAGCATTTT	CAIQVGLGQPQHF
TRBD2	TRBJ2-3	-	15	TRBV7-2	TGTGCCAGCAGTGTGAGACTAGCGGACACAGATACGCAGTATTTT	CASSVRLADTDTQYF
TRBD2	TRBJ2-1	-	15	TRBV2	TGTGCCAGCAGTGAAAGGGCGGGAGGATTGAATGAGCAGTTCTTC	CASSERAGGLNEQFF
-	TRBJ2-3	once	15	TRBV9	TGTGCCAGCAGCGTAGAGACCCAGGCGTGGGATACGCAGTATTTT	CASSVETQAWDTQYF
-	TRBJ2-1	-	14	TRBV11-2	TGTGCCAGCCACGAGGAAGCGGGCTACAATGAGCAGTTCTTC	CASHEEAGYNEQFF
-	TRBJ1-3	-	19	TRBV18	TGTGCCAGCTCACCTTACTACCCGGACACCCGAGACTCTGGAAACACCATATATTTT	CASSPYYPDTRDSGNTIYF
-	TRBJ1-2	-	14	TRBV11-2	TGTGCCAGCAGCCCTAGCGGGGGCAACTATGGCTACACCTTC	CASSPSGGNYGYTF
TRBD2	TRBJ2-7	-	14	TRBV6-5	TGTGCCAGCAGAGGAACTAGCGGGAGGTACGAGCAGTACTTC	CASRGTSGRYEQYF
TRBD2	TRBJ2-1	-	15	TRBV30	TGTGCCTGGAGTGGGGCGGCGGGAGGGCTTAATGAGCAGTTCTTC	CAWSGAAGGLNEQFF
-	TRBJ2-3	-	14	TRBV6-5	TGTGCCAGCGGGGGGGACAGTAACACAGATACGCAGTATTTT	CASGGDSNTDTQYF
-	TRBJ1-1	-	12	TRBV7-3	TGTGCCAGCAGCCCCGTCGGGGGTGAAGCTTTCTTT	CASSPVGGEAFF
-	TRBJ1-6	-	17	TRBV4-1	TGCGCCAGCAGCCAAATCGGACCGAGAAAGTACGATTCACCCCTCCACTTT	CASSQIGPRKYDSPLHF
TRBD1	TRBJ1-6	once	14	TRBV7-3	TGTGCCAGCAGCTCGGACAGGGTAAATTCACCCCTCCACTTT	CASSSDRVNSPLHF
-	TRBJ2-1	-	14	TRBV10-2	TGCGCCAGCAGTGATGGCAGAACTTGGAATGAGCAGTTCTTC	CASSDGRTWNEQFF
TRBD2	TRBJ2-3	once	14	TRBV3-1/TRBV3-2	TGTGCCAGCAGCCACCCCTCGGGGGGAGATACGCAGTATTTT	CASSHPSGGDTQYF
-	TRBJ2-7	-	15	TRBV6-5	TGTGCCAGCAGTTACTGGGCAGGGACTCAGGACGAGCAGTACTTC	CASSYWAGTQDEQYF
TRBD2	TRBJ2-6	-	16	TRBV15	TGTGCCACCAGCAGAGCGGGGGGGGCCGGGGCCAACGTCCTGACTTTC	CATSRAGGAGANVLTF
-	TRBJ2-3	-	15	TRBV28	TGTGCCAGCAGTTCAGCGGGTCAGGGTACAGATACGCAGTATTTT	CASSSAGQGTDTQYF
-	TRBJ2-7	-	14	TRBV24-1	TGTGCCACCAGTGACACACAGGAAGCCCACGAGCAGTACTTC	CATSDTQEAHEQYF
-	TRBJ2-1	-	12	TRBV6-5	TGTGCCAGCACCTCCCCTGGGGATGAGCAGTTCTTC	CASTSPGDEQFF
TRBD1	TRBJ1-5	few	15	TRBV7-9	TGTGCCAGCAGCTTAGGACAGGGGGCGTATCAGCCCCAGCATTTT	CASSLGQGAYQPQHF
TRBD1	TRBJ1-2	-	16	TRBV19	TGTGCCAGTAGTCCCCAGAATCAGGGGGCTACCTATGGCTACACCTTC	CASSPQNQGATYGYTF
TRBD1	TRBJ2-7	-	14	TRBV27	TGTGCCAGCACAGGACAGGGTGGAGGGCACGAGCAGTACTTC	CASTGQGGGHEQYF
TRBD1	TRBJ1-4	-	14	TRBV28	TGTGCCAGCAGCGCCGGACAGGGGGCAGAAAAACTGTTTTTT	CASSAGQGAEKLFF
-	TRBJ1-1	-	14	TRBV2	TGTGCCAGCAGCGAAAGTGGGAGGAACACTGAAGCTTTCTTT	CASSESGRNTEAFF
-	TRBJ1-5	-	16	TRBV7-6	TGTGCCAGCAGCTCACAGGGTGGCAATAGCAATCAGCCCCAGCATTTT	CASSSQGGNSNQPQHF
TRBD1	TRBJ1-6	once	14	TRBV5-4	TGTGCCAGCAGCCAAGGACAGGGGGATTCACCCCTCCACTTT	CASSQGQGDSPLHF
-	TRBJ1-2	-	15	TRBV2	TGTGCCAGCCTTACCCGCGGGACACTAAACTATGGCTACACCTTC	CASLTRGTLNYGYTF
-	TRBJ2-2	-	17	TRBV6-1	TGTGCCAGCAGCGAAGGAGGGGCTAGTTGGGGCGCCGGGGAGCTGTTTTTT	CASSEGGASWGAGELFF
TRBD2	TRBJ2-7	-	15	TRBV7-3	TGTGCCAGCGCAACCGGACTGAGCGGGGCCTACGAGCAGTACTTC	CASATGLSGAYEQYF
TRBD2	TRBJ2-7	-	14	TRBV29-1	TGCAGCGCTCTAGCGGGAGGTGCCCAGGACGAGCAGTACTTC	CSALAGGAQDEQYF
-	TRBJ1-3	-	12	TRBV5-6	TGTGCCAGCAGCTCCCTCGGAAACACCATATATTTT	CASSSLGNTIYF
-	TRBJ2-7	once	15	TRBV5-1	TGCGCCAGCAGCGAGGAGCCTCGTGCCTACTACGAGCAGTACTTC	CASSEEPRAYYEQYF
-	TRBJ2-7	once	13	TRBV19	TGTGCCAGTAGAGGGACGTCCCTCTACGAGCAGTACTTC	CASRGTSLYEQYF